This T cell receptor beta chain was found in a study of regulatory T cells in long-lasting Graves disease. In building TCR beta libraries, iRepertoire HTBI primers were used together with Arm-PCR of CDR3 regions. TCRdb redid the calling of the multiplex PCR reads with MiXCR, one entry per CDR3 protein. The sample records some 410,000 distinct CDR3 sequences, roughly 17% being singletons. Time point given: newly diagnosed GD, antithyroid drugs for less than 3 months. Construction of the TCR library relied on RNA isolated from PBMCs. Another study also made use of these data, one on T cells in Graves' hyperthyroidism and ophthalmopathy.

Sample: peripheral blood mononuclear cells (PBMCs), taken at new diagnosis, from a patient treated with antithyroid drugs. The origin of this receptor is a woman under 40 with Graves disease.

The CDR3 DNA reads TGTGCCAGCAGTTTTCAGGGGAGGGGAGGCTACACCTTC. Translation: CASSFQGRGGYTF. The rearrangement uses TRBV6-2 or TRBV6-3 and TRBJ1-2, with D tentatively TRBD1 (6 bases). V was shortened by 4 bases and J by 8 bases, with 14 bases between the two germline ends. The CDR3 sequence is 13 residues long. Looked up from germline, CDR1 is MNHEY and CDR2 is SVGEGT.